The clone carrying this T cell receptor beta chain has only a few counts. Its antigen is as yet unknown. Here immunoSEQ multiplex PCR was the method, and the copy in TCRdb shows in-frame clones only, minus some. The table shows 25,000 to 35,000 clones, with 80% to 95% occurring only once. V was clipped by 3 bases and J by 1 base, with 6 bases between them. The CDR3 totals 14 residues. The germline V gene has CDR1 MRHNA and CDR2 SNTAGT. The data were obtained in a study of T cells in localized non-small cell lung cancer. Study observations and caveats: Owing to sequencing of a solitary tumor region, heterogeneity cannot be discounted. Uninvolved adjacent lung had more T cell clonality than any other tissue, topping tumor. Detection in adjacent lung was observed for a median around 50 of the top 100 tumor clones.

The sample consisted of peripheral blood, taken before any cancer treatment. The clonotype comes from a woman aged 35-75 years with stage I lung adenocarcinoma. The chain has TRBV6-4 and TRBJ2-2; D gene uncertain. The CDR3: CASSEDGNTGELFF. In DNA form, the CDR3 reads TGTGCCAGCAGTGAGGACGGGAACACCGGGGAGCTGTTTTTT.